One sample yielded the 23 T cell receptor beta chains listed below, sequenced in a study of OX40 agonist ivuxolimab in advanced cancers. Clones were sequenced by immunoSEQ multiplex PCR, and TCRdb holds only the in-frame ones, with some missing. The repertoire holds about 71,000 clones, 91% seen once, with roughly 15% in the top ten. The input for sequencing was CD4+ or CD8+ T cells sorted from blood, taken in a trial of the OX40 agonist ivuxolimab. The receptors originated from an adult with an advanced solid tumor such as melanoma, head and neck, liver or kidney cancer.

The chain couples TRBV27 to TRBJ2-3, with D hard to call. Trimming shortened V by 3 bases and J by 6 bases, and 7 bases separated the two germline ends. The CDR3 spans 12 residues. CDR1 MNHEY and CDR2 SMNVEV come from the germline V gene (reference sequence). The CDR3 nucleotides read TGTGCCAGCAGTTTTTCTTTGGATACGCAGTATTTT. This gives the protein CASSFSLDTQYF.

This chain uses TRBV6-4 with TRBJ2-7, with 10 positions matching TRBD2. V was pared by 2 bases and J by 2 bases, with 6 bases of the junction left unmatched. Germline CDR1 and CDR2: MRHNA and SNTAGT. This CDR3 is built from 16 residues. CDR3 loop: CASSDPGLAETYEQYF. CDR3 DNA sequence: TGTGCCAGCAGTGACCCAGGACTAGCGGAAACCTACGAGCAGTACTTC.

The chain employs TRBV28 and TRBJ2-7; the D gene is possibly TRBD1 (5 bases). In germline, CDR1 is MDHEN, CDR2 SYDVKM. The V end was cut by 6 bases, the J end by 3 bases, with 12 bases between. CDR3 length: 13 residues. CDR3 DNA: TGTGCCAGCAGGAACGACAGTCTCTACGAGCAGTACTTC. It specifies CASRNDSLYEQYF.

This chain links TRBV7-3 with TRBJ2-3, with 9 bases identical to TRBD1. The germline V gene has CDR1 SGHTA and CDR2 FQGTGA. This CDR3 has 16 residues. Germline trimming cut 5 bases from V and 5 bases from J; bases unmatched to any gene: 11. CDR3 in amino acids: CASSPRPGQGQDTQYF. CDR3 in DNA: TGTGCCAGCAGCCCCCGACCGGGACAGGGCCAAGATACGCAGTATTTT.

The V and J genes are TRBV28 and TRBJ2-1; TRBD2 is a possible D gene (6 bases). The V and J ends lost 1 base and 1 base respectively, with 8 bases between them. CDR3 length: 15 residues. From germline, CDR1 is MDHEN and CDR2 SYDVKM. The CDR3 loop reads CASSLFGGSYNEQFF. CDR3 sequence (DNA): TGTGCCAGCAGTTTATTCGGGGGATCCTACAATGAGCAGTTCTTC.

The chain couples TRBV19 to TRBJ2-2, with TRBD2 identical over 11 bases. From germline, CDR1 is LNHDA and CDR2 SQIVND (reference sequence). Trimming cost V 4 bases and J 3 bases; bases outside gene matches: 22. CDR3 size: 22 residues. The CDR3 sequence is CASSNYNRGGLADRRYTGELFF. The CDR3 DNA reads TGTGCCAGTAGTAACTATAACCGGGGGGGACTAGCGGACCGGCGGTACACCGGGGAGCTGTTTTTT.

V is TRBV6-5 and J is TRBJ2-1; tentatively, D is TRBD2 (6 bases). The V gene lost 2 bases and the J gene lost 10 bases, with 15 bases spanning the gap. CDR1 MNHEY and CDR2 SVGAGI come from the germline V gene. This CDR3 is built from 14 residues. Here the CDR3 reads CASSYGDWSLEQFF. The CDR3 coding sequence is TGTGCCAGCAGTTACGGGGACTGGTCCCTGGAGCAGTTCTTC.

V is TRBV28 and J is TRBJ2-7; no clear D. Trimming took 5 bases from V and 1 from J, leaving 12 bases between them. The CDR3 runs to 14 residues. Germline V gene data show CDR1 as MDHEN and CDR2 as SYDVKM. As DNA, the CDR3 is TGTGCCAGCAGTCCGGACGGTAATTCCTACGAGCAGTACTTC. Its translation is CASSPDGNSYEQYF. The full variable domain, in which reference TRBV28 and TRBJ2-7 provide the parts outside the CDR3, is DVKVTQSSRYLVKRTGEKVFLECVQDMDHENMFWYRQDPGLGLRLIYFSYDVKMKEKGDIPEGYSVSREKKERFSLILESASTNQTSMYLCASSPDGNSYEQYFGPGTRLTVT.

This chain links TRBV7-9 with TRBJ2-2; 9 bases map to TRBD1. Unmatched junction bases numbered 11, after V lost 5 bases and J lost 7 bases. Germline loops: CDR1 SEHNR, CDR2 FQNEAQ (reference sequence). This CDR3 has 16 residues. CDR3 bases: TGTGCCAGCAGCCCCCGCTGGACAGGGGAGGACGGGGAGCTGTTTTTT. Encoded protein: CASSPRWTGEDGELFF. The whole variable domain, remainder taken from reference TRBV7-9 and TRBJ2-2, is DTGVSQNPRHKITKRGQNVTFRCDPISEHNRLYWYRQTLGQGPEFLTYFQNEAQLEKSRLLSDRFSAERPKGSFSTLEIQRTEQGDSAMYLCASSPRWTGEDGELFFGEGSRLTVL.

The CDR3 nucleotides read TGTGCCAGCAGCCGAGAGGCAGGGCCCAATGAGCAGTTCTTC. Translation: CASSREAGPNEQFF. The chain has TRBV7-8 and TRBJ2-1; D might be TRBD1 (5 bases). CDR1 is SGHVS and CDR2 is FQNEAQ in the germline V gene. With 5 bases removed from V and 6 bases from J, the gap between germline ends came to 14 bases. This CDR3 has 14 amino acids.

The chain has TRBV19 and TRBJ2-7; 9 bases fit TRBD1. The CDR3 spans 15 residues. Germline CDR1 and CDR2: LNHDA and SQIVND (reference sequence). The trim removed 6 bases at V and 5 bases at J, leaving 11 bases unmatched. CDR3 in amino acids: CASSPAGTGPHEQYF. The CDR3 nucleotides are TGTGCCAGTAGCCCAGCCGGGACAGGGCCCCACGAGCAGTACTTC.

CDR3: CASSFPTGELFF. The CDR3 DNA sequence: TGTGCCAGCAGTTTCCCAACCGGGGAGCTGTTTTTT. V is TRBV27 and J is TRBJ2-2; the D is unclear. The CDR3 has 12 amino acids. Germline lookup yields CDR1 MNHEY and CDR2 SMNVEV (reference sequence). V was cut by 3 bases and J by 5 bases, with 4 bases left in between.

The rearrangement links TRBV7-3 to TRBJ2-1; TRBD1 aligns across 7 bases. The CDR3 has 13 residues. Germline CDR1 reads SGHTA; CDR2 reads FQGTGA. Trimming removed 4 bases from V and 9 bases from J; junction bases left unmatched: 6. CDR3 sequence reads: CASSSGGSSEQFF. In DNA form, the CDR3 reads TGTGCCAGCAGCTCAGGGGGAAGCAGTGAGCAGTTCTTC. The variable domain in full, with the rest retrieved from reference TRBV7-3 and TRBJ2-1, is GAGVSQTPSNKVTEKGKYVELRCDPISGHTALYWYRQSLGQGPEFLIYFQGTGAADDSGLPNDRFFAVRPEGSVSTLKIQRTERGDSAVYLCASSSGGSSEQFFGPGTRLTVL.

This chain joins TRBV4-3 and TRBJ1-1; D is ambiguous. Per germline, CDR1 LGHNA and CDR2 YSLEER. The V end was cut by 0 bases, the J end by 4 bases, with 18 bases between. This CDR3 is built from 17 residues. The CDR3 sequence is CASSQDRSSLQSTEAFF. CDR3 sequence (DNA): TGCGCCAGCAGCCAAGACAGGTCCTCCCTACAGAGCACTGAAGCTTTCTTT.

The chain couples TRBV11-3 to TRBJ2-5, with D unclear. Trimming removed 1 base from V and 1 base from J, with 10 bases in between. The CDR3 has 15 residues. Per the germline V gene, CDR1 is SGHNT and CDR2 is YENEEA. CDR3 coding DNA: TGTGCCAGCAGCTTAGGTGCACAGATCCAAGAGACCCAGTACTTC. This gives the protein CASSLGAQIQETQYF.

J is TRBJ1-1 and V is TRBV19; D remains unclear. Per germline, CDR1 LNHDA and CDR2 SQIVND (reference sequence). CDR3 length: 12 residues. The ends were cut back, 7 bases at V and 5 bases at J, with 11 bases in the middle. The CDR3 bases are TGTGCCAGTACGGGTCAGCTGACTGAAGCTTTCTTT. This gives the protein CASTGQLTEAFF.

The gene calls are TRBV11-2 and TRBJ2-7; 9 nucleotides agree with TRBD2. CDR1 is SGHAT, CDR2 FQNNGV, per germline. Trimming at V came to 3 bases and at J to 5 bases, leaving 11 bases not matched to a gene. There are 16 residues in the CDR3. The CDR3 loop is CASSLGSGGREDEQYF. The CDR3 DNA follows: TGTGCCAGCAGCTTGGGCTCGGGCGGGAGGGAGGACGAGCAGTACTTC.

V gene TRBV27 combines with J gene TRBJ2-7, with TRBD1 matching 8 bases. Looked up from germline, CDR1 is MNHEY and CDR2 is SMNVEV (reference sequence). The CDR3 consists of 15 residues. V lost 2 bases to trimming and J lost 4 bases; unmatched junction nucleotides: 7. CDR3 region: CASSLGQGAWYEQYF. DNA of the CDR3: TGTGCCAGCAGTTTAGGGCAGGGGGCTTGGTACGAGCAGTACTTC.

The chain employs TRBV5-6 and TRBJ2-7; 7 bases map to TRBD2. The V gene's germline CDR1 is SGHDT and CDR2 YYEEEE. The CDR3 sequence is 14 residues long. Trimming took 0 bases from V and 2 from J; bases not matched to a gene: 2. The CDR3 region is CASSLGEGPYEQYF. CDR3 bases: TGTGCCAGCAGCTTGGGGGAGGGCCCCTACGAGCAGTACTTC.

V usage is TRBV4-2 and J usage is TRBJ2-3; possibly TRBD2 for D (6 bases). The V and J ends lost 3 bases and 5 bases respectively, with 24 bases between them. Germline CDR1 and CDR2: LGHNA and YNFKEQ. The CDR3 contains 18 residues. Here the CDR3 reads CASSHPLGVGGGEDTQYF. CDR3 sequence (DNA): TGTGCCAGCAGCCACCCACTGGGGGTGGGGGGAGGAGAAGATACGCAGTATTTT.

The genes are TRBV2 and TRBJ2-3; D possibly corresponds to TRBD1 (5 bases). The CDR3 is made up of 14 amino acids. Germline assignment: CDR1 SNHLY and CDR2 FYNNEI. V was trimmed by 7 bases and J by 0 bases, leaving 11 bases between them. CDR3: CASTGPRSTDTQYF. The CDR3 bases are TGTGCCAGCACAGGGCCCCGAAGCACAGATACGCAGTATTTT.

As for this clone: This specimen includes other DNA sequences encoding the same CDR3. V gene TRBV7-9 combines with J gene TRBJ2-3; TRBD2 is a possible D gene (5 bases). V gave up 0 bases and J gave up 1 base, with 5 bases separating them. Germline V gene data show CDR1 as SEHNR and CDR2 as FQNEAQ (reference sequence). This CDR3 is built from 14 residues. CDR3 sequence (DNA): TGTGCCAGCAGCTTAGCGGGAGGCACAGATACGCAGTATTTT. Its protein product is CASSLAGGTDTQYF.

This rearrangement joins TRBV28 to TRBJ2-1, with 7 bases aligning to TRBD2. Germline loops: CDR1 MDHEN, CDR2 SYDVKM. The CDR3 is 14 amino acids. V trimming: 7 bases; J trimming: 0 bases; junction bases outside the gene matches: 3. CDR3 coding DNA: TGTGCCAGCACTAGCGGTAGCTCCTACAATGAGCAGTTCTTC. Translating it yields CASTSGSSYNEQFF.